The clone carrying this T cell receptor (beta chain) was seen a handful of times. The data derive from a study of blood T cell repertoires in COVID-19. Study information: Sample material is recorded as cDNA or gDNA derived from T cells, B-cell-depleted T cells, or PBMCs.

CDR1 is SGHKS and CDR2 is YYEKEE in the germline V gene (reference sequence). V shed 4 bases, J shed 8 bases, and the junction held 7 bases outside the gene matches. The CDR3 extends over 14 amino acids. Only in-frame clones appear in the TCRdb table, and some are missing; sequencing was by immunoSEQ multiplex PCR. This sample has about 200,000 clones, with roughly nine tenths found just once. The chain joins TRBV5-5 to TRBJ2-4, with 9 nucleotides matching TRBD2. The material sequenced was PBMCs or T cells enriched from blood (not recorded which). This sequence originates from a woman aged 30 to 39 with acute COVID-19. The CDR3 coding sequence is TGTGCCAGCAGCCTTAGCGGGGGTAGGGACATTCAGTACTTC. Protein sequence: CASSLSGGRDIQYF.